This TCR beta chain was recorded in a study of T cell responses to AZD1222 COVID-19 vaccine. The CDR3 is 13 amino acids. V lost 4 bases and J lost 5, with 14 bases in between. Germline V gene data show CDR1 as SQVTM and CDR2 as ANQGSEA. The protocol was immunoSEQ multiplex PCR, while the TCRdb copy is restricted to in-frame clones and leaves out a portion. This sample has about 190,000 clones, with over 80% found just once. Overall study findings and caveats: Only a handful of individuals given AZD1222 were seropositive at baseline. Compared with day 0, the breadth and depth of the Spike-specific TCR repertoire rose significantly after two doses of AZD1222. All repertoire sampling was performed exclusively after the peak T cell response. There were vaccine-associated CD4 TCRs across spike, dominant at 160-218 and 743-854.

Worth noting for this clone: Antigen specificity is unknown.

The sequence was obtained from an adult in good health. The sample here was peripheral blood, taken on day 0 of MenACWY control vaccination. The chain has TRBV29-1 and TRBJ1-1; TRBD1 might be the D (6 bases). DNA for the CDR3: TGCAGCGTTGGGTCCACAGGGCGTACTGAAGCTTTCTTT. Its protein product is CSVGSTGRTEAFF.